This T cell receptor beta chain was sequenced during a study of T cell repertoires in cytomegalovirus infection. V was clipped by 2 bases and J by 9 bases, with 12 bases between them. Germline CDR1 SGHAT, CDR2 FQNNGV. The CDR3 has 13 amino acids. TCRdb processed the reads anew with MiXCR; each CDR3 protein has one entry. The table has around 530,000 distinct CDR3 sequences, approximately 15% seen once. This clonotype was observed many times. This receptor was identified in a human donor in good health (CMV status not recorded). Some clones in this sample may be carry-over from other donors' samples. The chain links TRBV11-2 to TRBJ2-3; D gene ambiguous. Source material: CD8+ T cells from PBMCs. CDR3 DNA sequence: TGTGCCAGCAGCTTAACCGGGCCAGCCACGCAGTATTTT. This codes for CASSLTGPATQYF.